This TCR beta chain was retrieved from a study of regulatory T cells in long-lasting Graves disease. Time point indicated: newly diagnosed GD, antithyroid drugs for less than 3 months. PBMCs were the source of the RNA used for TCR sequencing. This clonotype was detected only a few times. The germline V gene has CDR1 SQVTM and CDR2 ANQGSEA. J gave up 7 bases and V 5 bases, and 2 bases lay outside the gene matches. This CDR3 comprises 12 residues. Arm-PCR with iRepertoire HTBI primers amplified the CDR3 regions for these TCR beta libraries. One entry per CDR3 protein, called by TCRdb with MiXCR from the multiplex PCR reads. The sample lists 500,000 or so distinct CDR3 sequences, 16% occurring once. These data are also associated with another study on T cells in Graves' hyperthyroidism and ophthalmopathy.

This sequence joins TRBV29-1 and TRBJ1-6, with 7 bases fitting TRBD1. The source was peripheral blood mononuclear cells (PBMCs), collected at new diagnosis, from a patient treated with antithyroid drugs. The receptor was derived from a woman aged 35 to 59 with Graves disease. The CDR3 DNA reads TGCAGCGTTCAACAGGGGAATTCACCCCTCCACTTT. This codes for CSVQQGNSPLHF.